This passage covers 5 T cell receptor beta chains from one sample sequenced in a study of cytotoxic CD8 clonotypes in ibrutinib-treated CLL. Assay: immunoSEQ multiplex PCR; the TCRdb copy retains only in-frame clones and omits some. The sample has some 92,000 clones; 70% to 80% are singletons. Sequencing was performed on PBMCs, taken after 24 months of ibrutinib treatment. Source of these receptors: a human donor with chronic lymphocytic leukemia.

The rearrangement uses TRBV7-3 and TRBJ2-1; TRBD2 matches 8 bases. The germline V gene encodes CDR1 SGHTA and CDR2 FQGTGA. V shed 4 bases and J 4 bases; nucleotides not matched to a gene: 12. The CDR3 has 17 amino acids. In DNA form, the CDR3 reads TGTGCCAGCAGCTCAAACCTCGAGCGGGAGTCGTACAATGAGCAGTTCTTC. Protein: CASSSNLERESYNEQFF.

V gene TRBV28 combines with J gene TRBJ2-1; no clear D. The CDR3 is made up of 13 amino acids. Trimming shortened V by 3 bases and J by 2 bases, and 5 bases separated the two germline ends. In germline, CDR1 is MDHEN, CDR2 SYDVKM. The CDR3: CASSFSPYNEQFF. The CDR3 DNA sequence: TGTGCCAGCAGTTTCTCCCCCTACAATGAGCAGTTCTTC.

V usage is TRBV5-1 and J usage is TRBJ1-4, with D unclear. Looked up from germline, CDR1 is SGHRS and CDR2 is YFSETQ. V was trimmed by 7 bases and J by 0 bases, leaving 4 bases between them. The CDR3 loop spans 12 amino acids. The CDR3 protein is CASRATNEKLFF. Written as DNA, the CDR3 is TGCGCCAGCCGCGCAACTAATGAAAAACTGTTTTTT.

V and J are TRBV9 and TRBJ2-2, with 13 nucleotides matching TRBD2. This CDR3 spans 16 amino acids. Germline lookup yields CDR1 SGDLS and CDR2 YYNGEE. V was clipped by 3 bases and J by 4 bases; unmatched bases: 3. CDR3 in amino acids: CASSGTSGSPTGELFF. As DNA, the CDR3 is TGTGCCAGCAGCGGGACTAGCGGGAGCCCCACCGGGGAGCTGTTTTTT.

This chain uses TRBV29-1 with TRBJ1-2, with unresolved D. Deletions cut 0 bases from V and 9 bases from J, with 8 bases between. The CDR3 runs to 11 residues. Per germline, CDR1 SQVTM and CDR2 ANQGSEA. As DNA, the CDR3 is TGCAGCGTTGAAGATAATCGGAGCTACACCTTC. As protein: CSVEDNRSYTF.